This entry describes one TCR beta chain. Its specificity is unknown. The CDR3 loop spans 15 amino acids. The junction had 9 bases not matched to a gene; V was cut back by 6 bases and J by 5 bases. Germline CDR1 and CDR2: LNHDA and SQIVND (reference sequence). Measured with immunoSEQ multiplex PCR; TCRdb has only the in-frame clones, and not every one. The sample lists some 100,000 clones, over 75% occurring once. This record comes from a study of OX40 agonist ivuxolimab in advanced cancers. The overall study: The study reported partial responses in three patients: one hepatocellular carcinoma, two cutaneous melanoma.

Overall study findings and caveats: Averaging showed that CD8+ T cells had more expanded clones than CD4+ did.

This specimen consisted of CD4+ or CD8+ T cells sorted from blood, obtained in a trial of the OX40 agonist ivuxolimab. The chain links TRBV19 to TRBJ1-4; 7 bases fit TRBD1. The source is an adult with an advanced solid tumor such as melanoma, head and neck, liver or kidney cancer. The CDR3 region has the DNA TGTGCCAGTAGCCCCACGGACAGGAGCAATGAAAAACTGTTTTTT. Translation: CASSPTDRSNEKLFF.